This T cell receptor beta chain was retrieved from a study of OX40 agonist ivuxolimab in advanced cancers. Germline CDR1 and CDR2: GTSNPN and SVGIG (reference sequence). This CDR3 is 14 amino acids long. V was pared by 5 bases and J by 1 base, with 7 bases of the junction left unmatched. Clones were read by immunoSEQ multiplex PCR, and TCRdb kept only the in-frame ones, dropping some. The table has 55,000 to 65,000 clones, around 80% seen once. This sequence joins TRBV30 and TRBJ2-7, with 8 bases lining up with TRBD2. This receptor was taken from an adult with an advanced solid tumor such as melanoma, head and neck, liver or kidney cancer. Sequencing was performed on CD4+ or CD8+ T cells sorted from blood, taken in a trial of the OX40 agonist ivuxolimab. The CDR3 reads CAWGAGGFSYEQYF. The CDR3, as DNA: TGTGCCTGGGGGGCGGGGGGATTTTCCTACGAGCAGTACTTC.